The entry below describes one T cell receptor beta chain. Its antigen is not known. The data were taken from a study of T cell repertoires and HLA-DP antigens. V was pared by 5 bases and J by 5 bases, with 6 bases of the junction left unmatched. Germline CDR1 SGHTA, CDR2 FQGNSA. There are 15 residues in the CDR3. TCRdb keeps only in-frame clones here, not all; method: immunoSEQ multiplex PCR. The table includes 65,000 to 90,000 clones, about 80% detected once. The sample comprised CD4+ T cells from PBMCs. J is TRBJ2-5 and V is TRBV7-2; 12 bases line up with TRBD2. The sequence was obtained from a man in his fifties or sixties in good health and CMV-seronegative. DNA for the CDR3: TGTGCCAGCAGCCGATCTGGACTAGCGGGGGAGACCCAGTACTTC. Translation: CASSRSGLAGETQYF. Full variable domain (remainder filled in from reference TRBV7-2 and TRBJ2-5): GAGVSQSPSNKVTEKGKDVELRCDPISGHTALYWYRQSLGQGLEFLIYFQGNSAPDKSGLPSDRFSAERTGGSVSTLTIQRTQQEDSAVYLCASSRSGLAGETQYFGPGTRLLVL.